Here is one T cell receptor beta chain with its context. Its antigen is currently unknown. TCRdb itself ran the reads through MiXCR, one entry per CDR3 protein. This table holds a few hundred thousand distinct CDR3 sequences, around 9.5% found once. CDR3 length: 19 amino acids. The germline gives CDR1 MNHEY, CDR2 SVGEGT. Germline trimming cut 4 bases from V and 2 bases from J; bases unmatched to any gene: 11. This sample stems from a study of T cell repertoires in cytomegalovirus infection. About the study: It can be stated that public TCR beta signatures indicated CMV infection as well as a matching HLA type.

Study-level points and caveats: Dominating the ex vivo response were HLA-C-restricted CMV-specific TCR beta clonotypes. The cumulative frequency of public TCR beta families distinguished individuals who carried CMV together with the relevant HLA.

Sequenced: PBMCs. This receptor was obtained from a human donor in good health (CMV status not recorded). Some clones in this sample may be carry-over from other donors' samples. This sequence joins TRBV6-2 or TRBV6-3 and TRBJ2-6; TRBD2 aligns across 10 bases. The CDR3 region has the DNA TGTGCCAGCAGTTTCGTCCTCAGCGGGGGGGCTACTGGGGCCAACGTCCTGACTTTC. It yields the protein CASSFVLSGGATGANVLTF.